Each of the 4 T cell receptor beta chains below was sequenced from the same sample in a study of shared clonotypes between healthy human individuals. Cells designated naive CD8 were CD45RO-negative and were positively selected for CCR7, with terminally differentiated effector memory CD45RA+ cells excluded. Sequenced by immunoSEQ multiplex PCR; TCRdb stores in-frame clones only, minus some. Among about 700,000 clones, about 91% were seen once, and the ten largest hold 24%. The sequenced sample was naive CD8+ T cells sorted from blood. These receptors all stem from a man aged 30-40 years in good health.

This chain uses TRBV7-6 with TRBJ2-7, with D tentatively TRBD2 (6 bases). In germline, CDR1 is SGHVS, CDR2 FNYEAQ. The CDR3 is 17 residues long. V shed 0 bases and J shed 4 bases, with 19 bases lying between them. CDR3 residues: CASSLARPSAGRYEQYF. The CDR3 DNA reads as TGTGCCAGCAGCTTAGCGAGGCCCAGCGCGGGACGATACGAGCAGTACTTC.

A word on this clone: This may stem from a read error, because a much larger clone lies one nucleotide away. V and J are TRBV28 and TRBJ2-2; D gene unclear. The CDR3 consists of 11 residues. Germline CDR1 MDHEN, CDR2 SYDVKM. The ends were cut back, 3 bases at V and 6 bases at J, with 2 bases in the middle. The CDR3: CASSFSGELFF. CDR3 DNA sequence: TGTGCCAGCAGTTTCTCCGGGGAGCTGTTTTTT.

The gene calls are TRBV18 and TRBJ1-5, with D uncertain. CDR3 size: 15 residues. V was pared by 1 base and J by 5 bases, with 12 bases between. The V gene's germline CDR1 is KGHSH and CDR2 LQKENI. The CDR3 coding sequence is TGTGCCAGCTCACCACAGTCTGGGAGGTATCAGCCCCAGCATTTT. This sequence encodes CASSPQSGRYQPQHF.

This sequence joins TRBV10-3 and TRBJ2-2, with 10 bases aligning to TRBD2. The CDR3 consists of 17 residues. The junction had 5 bases not matched to a gene; V was cut back by 2 bases and J by 2 bases. CDR1 is ENHRY and CDR2 is SYGVKD in the germline V gene. The CDR3 DNA follows: TGTGCCATCAGTGAGCTGGCTAGCGGGGGCAACACCGGGGAGCTGTTTTTT. Translation gives CAISELASGGNTGELFF.